Below, 5 T cell receptor beta chains from the same sample are listed, as sequenced in a study of molecular identifiers for immune sequencing clone quantification. TCRdb re-analysed the PCR reads in MiXCR, keeping a single row per CDR3 protein. The sample consists of over 600,000 distinct CDR3 sequences, approximately 20% of them appearing once. What was sequenced was naive CD8+ T cells from blood, with Jurkat cell RNA spiked in. Specified subset: FACS-sorted CD8+CD4-CCR7+CD45RA+ naive T cells. The receptors were sampled from a human donor in good health. Some libraries in this study had Jurkat cell RNA spiked in.

The sample holds many counts of this clonotype. The rearrangement uses TRBV27 and TRBJ1-1, with TRBD1 matching 9 bases. Trimming cost V 7 bases and J 3 bases; bases outside gene matches: 6. Germline V lookup: CDR1 MNHEY, CDR2 SMNVEV (reference sequence). This CDR3 has 14 amino acids. CDR3 amino acids: CASMLGQGYTEAFF. In nucleotides, the CDR3 is TGTGCCAGCATGTTGGGACAGGGATACACTGAAGCTTTCTTT.

The rearrangement uses TRBV13 and TRBJ2-2, with 8 bases matching TRBD1. V lost 6 bases to trimming and J lost 3 bases; unmatched junction nucleotides: 3. Per the germline V gene, CDR1 is PRHDT and CDR2 is FYEKMQ (reference sequence). The CDR3 extends over 14 amino acids. CDR3 in DNA: TGTGCCAGCAGGGTACAGGGGGACACCGGGGAGCTGTTTTTT. Translating gives CASRVQGDTGELFF.

This clonotype was recorded many times. The chain recombines TRBV27 with TRBJ1-3; D ambiguous. In germline, CDR1 is MNHEY, CDR2 SMNVEV (reference sequence). Trimming removed 4 bases at V and 0 bases at J, with 7 bases between. The length of the CDR3 is 14 residues. The CDR3 DNA sequence: TGTGCCAGCAGTTCCGTCCCCTCTGGAAACACCATATATTTT. Amino acid sequence: CASSSVPSGNTIYF.

The sample holds many counts of this clonotype. The chain employs TRBV4-3 and TRBJ2-2, with 9 bases identical to TRBD1. With V trimmed by 3 bases and J by 6 bases, 5 bases remained unmatched. Germline CDR1 reads LGHNA; CDR2 reads YSLEER. The CDR3 has 15 amino acids. CDR3 coding DNA: TGCGCCAGCAGCCAGTACAGGGGGCAAGCCGGGGAGCTGTTTTTT. Translation: CASSQYRGQAGELFF.

This clonotype was seen repeatedly, ten times or more. The chain links TRBV3-1 to TRBJ1-1; TRBD1 is a possible D gene (5 bases). The V and J ends lost 1 base and 1 base respectively, with 10 bases between them. Germline lookup yields CDR1 LGHDT and CDR2 YNNKEL (reference sequence). CDR3 length equals 15 residues. The CDR3 protein is CASSQAWQGNTEAFF. In DNA, the CDR3 is TGTGCCAGCAGCCAAGCTTGGCAGGGGAACACTGAAGCTTTCTTT.